The 27 T cell receptor beta chains given below trace back to one sample, sequenced in a study of CD8+ T cells in alopecia areata. This sample's treatment: oral pan-JAK inhibitor, 5-10 mg twice daily. After isolation, RNA underwent reverse transcription to generate cDNA as the sequencing template. Using immunoSEQ multiplex PCR, the repertoire was profiled, and TCRdb retains in-frame clones only, with some absent. The data hold about 200,000 clones, with around two fifths observed a single time. The sample here was CD4+ T cells sorted from blood, taken between weeks 30 and 35, from a patient treated with tofacitinib. These receptors all come from a human donor with alopecia areata.

This clone turned up a few times. The chain combines TRBV13 with TRBJ2-7; the D is unclear. Germline V gives CDR1 PRHDT, CDR2 FYEKMQ (reference sequence). The V end was cut by 4 bases, the J end by 3 bases, with 10 bases between. The CDR3 covers 13 residues. CDR3 protein: CASSSRHLYEQYF. CDR3 bases: TGTGCCAGCAGCTCTCGACACCTCTACGAGCAGTACTTC.

The chain employs TRBV6-5 and TRBJ2-5; D uncertain. CDR3 length: 12 amino acids. Germline CDR1 MNHEY, CDR2 SVGAGI. Deletions cut 9 bases from V and 1 base from J, with 9 bases between. The chain's CDR3 is CASSHLQETQYF. DNA of the CDR3: TGTGCCAGTAGCCACCTCCAAGAGACCCAGTACTTC.

This chain connects TRBV4-1 to TRBJ1-6; D gene uncertain. V was shortened by 0 bases and J by 8 bases, with 2 bases between the two germline ends. CDR1 MGHRA and CDR2 YSYEKL come from the germline V gene. This CDR3 has 12 amino acids. CDR3 nucleotide sequence: TGCGCCAGCAGCCAAGAGTATTCACCCCTCCACTTT. Translated, it gives CASSQEYSPLHF.

This clone was seen many times. V gene TRBV10-3 combines with J gene TRBJ2-7; D not certain. The V end lost 6 bases, the J end lost 5 bases, and 8 bases lay between the germline ends. This CDR3 region has 11 residues. Germline values: CDR1 ENHRY, CDR2 SYGVKD. CDR3 residues: CAISWSDEQYF. DNA for the CDR3: TGTGCCATCAGCTGGTCGGACGAGCAGTACTTC.

The chain carries TRBV18 and TRBJ1-6, with a possible D match to TRBD1 (5 bases). There are 16 residues in the CDR3. Trimming shortened V by 3 bases and J by 2 bases, and 11 bases separated the two germline ends. CDR1 is KGHSH, CDR2 LQKENI, per germline. The DNA for the CDR3 is TGTGCCAGCTCACCCACAGGAGGAACCTATAATTCACCCCTCCACTTT. This gives the protein CASSPTGGTYNSPLHF.

This clone was detected once. CDR3 in amino acids: CSVVRTSGTDTQYF. In nucleotides, the CDR3 is TGCAGCGTTGTAAGGACTAGCGGTACAGATACGCAGTATTTT. The rearrangement joins TRBV29-1 to TRBJ2-3; 10 bases match TRBD2. The CDR3 has 14 amino acids. Germline lookup yields CDR1 SQVTM and CDR2 ANQGSEA. V lost 4 bases, J lost 3 bases, and 4 bases stayed unmatched.

There are many counts of this clone. V gene TRBV7-9 combines with J gene TRBJ2-3; no definite D call. The CDR3 has 14 amino acids. Trimming left V 1 base short and J 2 bases short, with 7 bases between. CDR1 is SEHNR and CDR2 is FQNEAQ in the germline V gene (reference sequence). CDR3 amino acids: CASSLEMTTDTQYF. CDR3 nucleotides: TGTGCCAGCAGCTTAGAAATGACCACAGATACGCAGTATTTT.

This chain links TRBV11-2 with TRBJ2-5; D possibly matches TRBD1 or TRBD2 (5 bases each). With 5 bases removed from V and 7 bases from J, the gap between germline ends came to 23 bases. CDR1 and CDR2 (germline): SGHAT, FQNNGV. The CDR3 contains 16 residues. DNA of the CDR3: TGTGCCAGCAGCCTCATGCGAGCTGAGAGGGGCGGGACCCAGTACTTC. Translation: CASSLMRAERGGTQYF.

This clone has only a few counts. J is TRBJ2-3 and V is TRBV29-1; D unresolved. Germline lookup yields CDR1 SQVTM and CDR2 ANQGSEA. The V gene lost 1 base and the J gene lost 3 bases, with 11 bases spanning the gap. The CDR3 is 14 amino acids. This CDR3 reads CSVEGVLGTDTQYF. DNA of the CDR3: TGCAGCGTTGAAGGGGTCCTCGGTACAGATACGCAGTATTTT.

The chain has TRBV27 and TRBJ1-4; 9 bases are a match to TRBD1. This CDR3 region has 15 residues. The V gene's germline CDR1 is MNHEY and CDR2 SMNVEV (reference sequence). V lost 3 bases to trimming and J lost 7 bases; unmatched junction nucleotides: 6. CDR3 in amino acids: CASSFVGQGSEKLFF. As DNA, the CDR3 is TGTGCCAGCAGTTTCGTGGGACAGGGAAGTGAAAAACTGTTTTTT.

This clone was seen more than once but under ten times. V is TRBV11-3 and J is TRBJ2-2; 10 nucleotides line up with TRBD2. The germline gives CDR1 SGHNT, CDR2 YENEEA. Losses at the gene ends were 6 bases for V and 0 bases for J; bases not matched to a gene: 4. The CDR3 has 16 amino acids. CDR3 protein: CASSASGSANTGELFF. As DNA, the CDR3 is TGTGCCAGCAGTGCTAGCGGGAGCGCGAACACCGGGGAGCTGTTTTTT.

This clone occurred a few times. The V gene is TRBV5-1, the J gene TRBJ2-7; D is perhaps TRBD1 (6 bases). Germline V lookup: CDR1 SGHRS, CDR2 YFSETQ. The CDR3 covers 12 residues. V was trimmed by 1 base and J by 10 bases, leaving 12 bases between them. In DNA form, the CDR3 reads TGCGCCAGCAGCTTGACAACGGACAGCCAGTACTTC. The encoded protein is CASSLTTDSQYF.

This clone was detected a few times. The chain links TRBV11-2 to TRBJ1-3, with TRBD1 matching over 9 bases. The CDR3 consists of 14 residues. Per the germline V gene, CDR1 is SGHAT and CDR2 is FQNNGV. Losses at the gene ends were 1 base for V and 8 bases for J; bases not matched to a gene: 3. For the CDR3, the DNA is TGTGCCAGCAGCTTAGGCGGGACAGGGCACACCATATATTTT. Its translation is CASSLGGTGHTIYF.

This clone was observed a handful of times. This chain uses TRBV6-1 with TRBJ2-4; a possible D gene is TRBD2 (5 bases). The CDR3 consists of 15 residues. Trimming took 4 bases from V and 5 from J, leaving 15 bases between them. Germline V gene data show CDR1 as MNHNS and CDR2 as SASEGT. This CDR3 is CASSGTGLYQNIQYF. The DNA of the CDR3 is TGTGCCAGCAGTGGGACGGGGTTGTATCAAAACATTCAGTACTTC.

The chain joins TRBV6-5 to TRBJ1-6; 8 bases line up with TRBD1. The CDR3 is 13 residues long. With 6 bases clipped from V and 9 bases from J, the junction kept 4 bases outside the gene matches. The V gene's germline CDR1 is MNHEY and CDR2 SVGAGI. CDR3 bases: TGTGCCAGCAGCGGACAGGGTAGTTCACCCCTCCACTTT. This encodes CASSGQGSSPLHF.

This chain joins TRBV30 and TRBJ2-7; maybe TRBD2 (6 bases). CDR1 GTSNPN and CDR2 SVGIG come from the germline V gene (reference sequence). Trimming cost V 5 bases and J 2 bases, with 13 bases left between them. The CDR3 is 13 amino acids. The CDR3 sequence: CAWCGTATYEQYF. The CDR3 nucleotides read TGTGCCTGGTGCGGGACTGCTACCTACGAGCAGTACTTC.

This clone was detected only a few times. The chain is built from TRBV19 and TRBJ1-2; tentative D call: TRBD1 (5 bases). Between the trimmed V and J ends, which lost 8 bases and 4 bases, there was a span of 17 bases. This CDR3 comprises 14 residues. Germline CDR1 reads LNHDA; CDR2 reads SQIVND (reference sequence). CDR3 amino acids: CASSPTEGLYGYTF. CDR3 sequence (DNA): TGTGCCAGTTCTCCGACAGAGGGGCTCTATGGCTACACCTTC.

Many counts were recorded for this clone. This chain joins TRBV25-1 and TRBJ2-7; 10 nucleotides match TRBD1. The CDR3 covers 14 residues. The trim removed 3 bases at V and 4 bases at J, leaving 3 bases unmatched. CDR1 and CDR2 from the germline V gene are MGHDK and SYGVNS. The CDR3 DNA is TGTGCCAGCAGTGAGCCGGGACAGGGGTACGAGCAGTACTTC. Amino acids: CASSEPGQGYEQYF.

This clone has just one count. The rearrangement joins TRBV29-1 to TRBJ1-1; D perhaps matches TRBD1 (5 bases). This CDR3 is 13 amino acids long. Trimming pared 6 bases from V and 0 bases from J, leaving 11 bases between. Germline CDR1 reads SQVTM; CDR2 reads ANQGSEA. As DNA, the CDR3 is TGCAGCGTAAAGTGGGGCATGAACACTGAAGCTTTCTTT. Translated: CSVKWGMNTEAFF. Full variable domain (rest looked up from reference TRBV29-1 and TRBJ1-1): SAVISQKPSRDICQRGTSLTIQCQVDSQVTMMFWYRQQPGQSLTLIATANQGSEATYESGFVIDKFPISRPNLTFSTLTVSNMSPEDSSIYLCSVKWGMNTEAFFGQGTRLTVV.

The rearrangement joins TRBV10-3 to TRBJ1-5, with D perhaps matching TRBD1 (6 bases). CDR3 length equals 13 residues. V was cut by 7 bases and J by 0 bases, with 7 bases left in between. Germline loops: CDR1 ENHRY, CDR2 SYGVKD. This CDR3 reads CAINRDSNQPQHF. DNA of the CDR3: TGTGCCATCAACAGGGATAGCAATCAGCCCCAGCATTTT.

The chain links TRBV15 to TRBJ1-6, with D unclear. CDR3 length: 15 amino acids. Germline assignment: CDR1 LNHNV and CDR2 YYDKDF (reference sequence). Trimming took 3 bases from V and 9 from J, leaving 15 bases between them. CDR3 nucleotides: TGTGCCACCAGCAGTAGTAAGGGTGGGATTTCACCCCTCCACTTT. This translates into CATSSSKGGISPLHF.

This clone has just a few counts. CDR3 sequence reads: CSVTGTATNEKLFF. DNA for the CDR3: TGCAGCGTAACCGGGACCGCAACTAATGAAAAACTGTTTTTT. The chain recombines TRBV29-1 with TRBJ1-4, with D perhaps TRBD1 (5 bases). Per the germline V gene, CDR1 is SQVTM and CDR2 is ANQGSEA. The CDR3 consists of 14 residues. The ends were cut back, 6 bases at V and 0 bases at J, with 11 bases in the middle.

The chain couples TRBV6-1 to TRBJ2-1; D gene ambiguous. The V end was cut by 6 bases, the J end by 3 bases, with 12 bases between. CDR3 length equals 14 residues. Germline loops: CDR1 MNHNS, CDR2 SASEGT. CDR3 residues: CASRGEASYNEQFF. The DNA for the CDR3 is TGTGCCAGCAGAGGTGAGGCTAGCTACAATGAGCAGTTCTTC.

The CDR3 region has the DNA TGTGCCAGCACCAACAGTCAGGGAGCGGGTTATGGCTACACCTTC. This sequence encodes CASTNSQGAGYGYTF. V usage is TRBV6-5 and J usage is TRBJ1-2; D perhaps matches TRBD1 (5 bases). CDR1 is MNHEY and CDR2 is SVGAGI in the germline V gene. The CDR3 has 15 amino acids. The germline V and J ends were trimmed by 7 bases and 5 bases, with 20 bases remaining between them.

The CDR3 here is CASSLSIGTGMRDTQYF. In DNA, the CDR3 is TGTGCCAGCAGTCTAAGTATCGGGACAGGGATGAGGGATACGCAGTATTTT. The V and J genes are TRBV7-9 and TRBJ2-3; TRBD1 matches at 9 bases. Germline trimming cut 6 bases from V and 6 bases from J; bases unmatched to any gene: 16. Germline CDR1 reads SEHNR; CDR2 reads FQNEAQ (reference sequence). The CDR3 covers 17 residues.

V usage is TRBV11-2 and J usage is TRBJ2-1, with 8 bases identical to TRBD2. The CDR3 runs 13 residues. Looked up from germline, CDR1 is SGHAT and CDR2 is FQNNGV. J gave up 7 bases and V 4 bases, and 3 bases lay outside the gene matches. The CDR3 DNA sequence: TGTGCCAGCAGCTCCGGGACTAGTAATGAGCAGTTCTTC. This sequence encodes CASSSGTSNEQFF. Drawing the rest from reference TRBV11-2 and TRBJ2-1, the complete variable domain is EAGVAQSPRYKIIEKRQSVAFWCNPISGHATLYWYQQILGQGPKLLIQFQNNGVVDDSQLPKDRFSAERLKGVDSTLKIQPAKLEDSAVYLCASSSGTSNEQFFGPGTRLTVL.

This clone was counted only a few times. The V call is TRBV6-6, the J call TRBJ1-2; 11 positions agree with TRBD1. The V gene end was trimmed by 10 bases and the J gene end by 0 bases; junction bases not matched to a gene: 7. Germline CDR1 reads MNHNY; CDR2 reads SVGAGI (reference sequence). This CDR3 is 15 amino acids long. CDR3 residues: CATPRDRGTNYGYTF. The CDR3 DNA reads TGTGCCACACCACGGGACAGGGGGACTAACTATGGCTACACCTTC.